The clone carrying this T cell receptor (beta chain) was seen more than once but under ten times. Its antigen is unknown. For TCR, cDNA came from 5'RACE template switching, which added a universal primer site and UMIs. TCRdb independently ran MiXCR on the 5' RACE reads; one entry per CDR3 protein. Here the sample spans 350,000 to 450,000 distinct CDR3 sequences, approximately 6% being singletons. The data derive from a study of T cells after yellow fever vaccination. Regarding the study as a whole: Re-detected after boosting: most primary clones, 96% of CD4 and roughly 88% of CD8. It was a small share of clonotypes that appeared in both CD4 and CD8 compartments.

Germline V CDR1 and CDR2: DFQATT, SNEGSKA (reference sequence). CDR3 length: 14 residues. V shed 4 bases, J shed 6 bases, and the junction held 8 bases outside the gene matches. The chain is built from TRBV20-1 and TRBJ2-2; 7 bases line up with TRBD2. Specimen: PBMCs, collected 5 days after the yellow fever booster vaccination. This sequence originates from a man aged 25 to 40 who received the YFV17D yellow fever vaccine. The CDR3 reads CSAKLAGAAGELFF. CDR3 DNA sequence: TGCAGTGCTAAACTGGCGGGAGCAGCCGGGGAGCTGTTTTTT.